This T cell receptor (beta chain) was captured by sequencing in a study of type 1 regulatory T cells. Overall study context: T-allo10 is an in vitro-generated, Tr1-enriched CD4 T cell product specific for alloantigen. General study points: Tr1 cells had a more restricted TCR repertoire than non-Tr1 cells.

One entry per CDR3 protein results from TCRdb running MiXCR on the reads. Among tens of thousands of distinct CDR3 sequences listed, 12% were seen once. The CDR3 has 13 amino acids. With 0 bases removed from V and 5 bases from J, the gap between germline ends came to 5 bases. The V gene's germline CDR1 is MNHNS and CDR2 SASEGT. This clonotype was seen repeatedly, ten times or more. Antigen: not known. The receptor was isolated from a human donor in good health. Sequencing was done on a sample of cultured non-Tr1 T cells, either the whole culture or a sorted T cell fraction (not recorded which). The chain is built from TRBV6-1 and TRBJ1-5; D is undetermined. CDR3 sequence (DNA): TGTGCCAGCAGTGAAGCGTGGGATCAGCCCCAGCATTTT. Translating it yields CASSEAWDQPQHF.